Shown below are 25 T cell receptor beta chains from a single sample sequenced in a study of metastatic and nonmetastatic thyroid tumors. Patients were all untreated before their thyroid surgery. Through MiXCR, TCRdb re-clonotyped the PCR reads. The repertoire includes around 20,000 clones, around 21% of them detected once, and about 26% sits in the top ten. Sample: blood. These receptors all stem from a female donor with papillary thyroid cancer or a benign thyroid nodule (not recorded which). Some clones in this sample may be carry-over from other donors' samples.

This clone has at least ten counts. V is TRBV7-9 and J is TRBJ1-5; D unclear. The germline gives CDR1 SEHNR, CDR2 FQNEAQ (reference sequence). The CDR3 has 12 amino acids. The ends were cut back, 1 base at V and 5 bases at J, with 3 bases in the middle. This chain's CDR3 is CASSLDDQPQHF. CDR3 sequence (DNA): TGTGCCAGCAGCTTAGACGATCAGCCCCAGCATTTT.

The J gene is TRBJ1-1, the V gene TRBV12-3 or TRBV12-4; D gene unclear. This CDR3 has 12 amino acids. V lost 3 bases and J lost 3, with 5 bases in between. The CDR3 sequence is CASSFPYTEAFF. The CDR3 bases are TGTGCCAGCAGTTTCCCTTACACTGAAGCTTTCTTT.

This clone was detected ten times or more. This chain links TRBV19 with TRBJ2-6; TRBD1 agrees at 8 bases. The CDR3 is 17 residues long. Trimming took 5 bases from V and 1 from J; bases not matched to a gene: 7. CDR1 and CDR2 from the germline V gene are LNHDA and SQIVND (reference sequence). This CDR3 is CASSGGQGVSGANVLTF. DNA of the CDR3: TGTGCCAGTAGTGGAGGACAGGGAGTATCTGGGGCCAACGTCCTGACTTTC. The full variable domain, completed using reference TRBV19 and TRBJ2-6, is DGGITQSPKYLFRKEGQNVTLSCEQNLNHDAMYWYRQDPGQGLRLIYYSQIVNDFQKGDIAEGYSVSREKKESFPLTVTSAQKNPTAFYLCASSGGQGVSGANVLTFGAGSRLTVL.

In its sample, this clone was seen many times. A much bigger clone sits one base away, suggesting this may be a read error. CDR3 sequence (DNA): TGCGCCAGCAGCCCCGGGGACGTCTCTGGAAACACCATATATTTT. Protein: CASSPGDVSGNTIYF. This chain connects TRBV5-1 to TRBJ1-3; maybe TRBD1 (5 bases). Trimming pared 4 bases from V and 0 bases from J, leaving 11 bases between. The CDR3 length is 15 residues. Germline-derived CDR1 and CDR2 are SGHRS and YFSETQ.

This clone has a handful of counts. DNA of the CDR3: TGTGCCAGCAGTGACATTCTATCTGGAGGGCTTTATGAGCAGTACTTC. It yields the protein CASSDILSGGLYEQYF. J is TRBJ2-7 and V is TRBV6-1; D is perhaps TRBD2 (6 bases). Germline V gene data show CDR1 as MNHNS and CDR2 as SASEGT. The CDR3 length is 16 residues. V was shortened by 3 bases and J by 7 bases, with 22 bases between the two germline ends.

There are many counts of this clone. This chain connects TRBV7-9 to TRBJ2-1; possible D gene TRBD2, 6 bases. The V gene lost 3 bases and the J gene lost 6 bases, with 12 bases spanning the gap. The CDR3 covers 14 residues. Germline V gene lookup returns CDR1 SEHNR and CDR2 FQNEAQ (reference sequence). CDR3 DNA: TGTGCCAGCAGCTTTTACCGGGGAGGCAATGAGCAGTTCTTC. Its protein is CASSFYRGGNEQFF.

The chain joins TRBV6-5 to TRBJ1-2, with D maybe TRBD1 (6 bases). Trimming left V 2 bases short and J 4 bases short, with 11 bases between. The CDR3 length is 14 residues. Germline CDR1 is MNHEY and CDR2 is SVGAGI. The CDR3 coding sequence is TGTGCCAGCAGTTACGGGGGGCAACCCTATGGCTACACCTTC. Its protein is CASSYGGQPYGYTF.

This clone is medium-sized by share. The chain employs TRBV12-3 or TRBV12-4 and TRBJ2-7; 7 bases fit TRBD2. The ends lost 1 base at V and 3 bases at J; junction bases unmatched: 15. The CDR3 totals 18 residues. As DNA, the CDR3 is TGTGCCAGCAGTTTAGTGGGAGGGCTTACCCGAAAGTACTACGAGCAGTACTTC. Translation: CASSLVGGLTRKYYEQYF.

This clone was picked up a small number of times. This chain connects TRBV28 to TRBJ1-2; D possibly corresponds to TRBD1 (5 bases). The CDR3 totals 14 residues. V lost 9 bases and J 4 bases, leaving 18 bases between the germline ends. Germline assignment: CDR1 MDHEN and CDR2 SYDVKM. The CDR3 reads CAREEGIRGYGYTF. CDR3 in DNA: TGTGCCAGAGAGGAAGGGATTAGGGGCTATGGCTACACCTTC.

The rearrangement joins TRBV30 to TRBJ1-5; 8 bases line up with TRBD1. The germline V gene has CDR1 GTSNPN and CDR2 SVGIG (reference sequence). This CDR3 has 15 amino acids. Germline trimming cut 0 bases from V and 9 bases from J; bases unmatched to any gene: 10. This chain's CDR3 is CAWSVTGTGARPQHF. The DNA of the CDR3 is TGTGCCTGGAGTGTCACCGGGACAGGCGCACGGCCCCAGCATTTT.

This clone showed up many times. The V gene is TRBV20-1, the J gene TRBJ2-7, with TRBD1 as a possible D gene (6 bases). Per the germline V gene, CDR1 is DFQATT and CDR2 is SNEGSKA (reference sequence). The CDR3 is made up of 16 amino acids. The V end lost 0 bases, the J end lost 0 bases, and 15 bases lay between the germline ends. This CDR3 reads CSARDADSPRSYEQYF. CDR3 in DNA: TGCAGTGCTAGAGATGCGGACAGCCCCCGCTCCTACGAGCAGTACTTC.

Many counts were recorded for this clone. CDR3 residues: CASSYGSGIDTQYF. The CDR3, as DNA: TGTGCCAGCAGTTACGGGTCAGGGATAGATACGCAGTATTTT. This sequence joins TRBV7-9 and TRBJ2-3, with TRBD1 as a possible D gene (5 bases). From germline, CDR1 is SEHNR and CDR2 FQNEAQ (reference sequence). Trimming took off 6 bases at V and 5 bases at J, with 15 bases between the two ends. The CDR3 has 14 residues.

This clone appeared many times. This sample also contains other DNA sequences that code for the same CDR3. The chain carries TRBV9 and TRBJ2-1; TRBD2 matches at 10 bases. The CDR3 covers 15 residues. The V segment lost 4 bases and the J segment 0 bases; nucleotides outside the gene matches: 1. The V gene's germline CDR1 is SGDLS and CDR2 YYNGEE. The CDR3 loop is CASSPSGSSYNEQFF. The DNA of the CDR3 is TGTGCCAGCAGCCCTAGCGGGAGCTCCTACAATGAGCAGTTCTTC.

This clone was counted ten times or more. The chain joins TRBV9 to TRBJ1-2, with D possibly TRBD1 on 6 matching bases. The CDR3 sequence is 14 residues long. V lost 4 bases, J lost 7 bases, and 17 bases lay in between. Germline CDR1 SGDLS, CDR2 YYNGEE. CDR3 in DNA: TGTGCCAGCAGCCCAGGGGCCAGGGAGGGTGGCTACACCTTC. Translated, it gives CASSPGAREGGYTF.

With respect to this clone: One junction end disagrees with the germline gene, perhaps due to a read error. V and J are TRBV5-1 and TRBJ2-7, with 13 bases lining up with TRBD2. Germline CDR1 and CDR2: SGHRS and YFSETQ. The CDR3 loop spans 15 amino acids. CDR3 sequence: CASSLLAGGNYEKYF. CDR3 bases: TGCGCCAGCAGCTTACTAGCGGGAGGGAACTACGAGAAGTACTTC.

This clone was detected many times. The V call is TRBV6-2 or TRBV6-3, the J call TRBJ2-1; 8 positions agree with TRBD2. Trimming at V came to 5 bases and at J to 0 bases, leaving 9 bases not matched to a gene. The germline V gene has CDR1 MNHEY and CDR2 SVGEGT. This CDR3 spans 17 amino acids. As DNA, the CDR3 is TGTGCCAGCAGTCCCCTCCAGCGGGGGAGCTCCTACAATGAGCAGTTCTTC. As protein: CASSPLQRGSSYNEQFF.

V gene TRBV6-1 combines with J gene TRBJ2-2; 9 bases map to TRBD1. Germline V gene data show CDR1 as MNHNS and CDR2 as SASEGT. V dropped 1 base and J dropped 6; count of bases not matched to a gene: 6. This CDR3 has 16 amino acids. The CDR3 here is CASSEVSGTGPGELFF. CDR3 nucleotide sequence: TGTGCCAGCAGTGAAGTTTCAGGGACAGGGCCCGGGGAGCTGTTTTTT.

There are many counts of this clone. V and J are TRBV6-4 and TRBJ1-1; weak D call: TRBD1 (6 bases). The CDR3 contains 13 residues. In germline, CDR1 is MRHNA, CDR2 SNTAGT. V was trimmed by 2 bases and J by 11 bases, leaving 15 bases between them. The CDR3 is CASSDGTTRQAFF. The CDR3 DNA follows: TGTGCCAGCAGTGACGGGACAACGAGACAGGCTTTCTTT.

There are many counts of this clone. V and J are TRBV11-2 and TRBJ2-1; D gene ambiguous. The CDR3 loop spans 12 amino acids. The germline gives CDR1 SGHAT, CDR2 FQNNGV. Trimming removed 4 bases at V and 4 bases at J, with 5 bases between. The CDR3 loop reads CASSSAYNEQFF. The CDR3 coding sequence is TGTGCCAGCAGCTCAGCATACAATGAGCAGTTCTTC.

This clone showed up many times. The gene calls are TRBV25-1 and TRBJ2-5, with D tentatively TRBD1 (6 bases). Per germline, CDR1 MGHDK and CDR2 SYGVNS. V lost 1 base and J 2 bases, leaving 26 bases between the germline ends. The CDR3 has 20 amino acids. CDR3 nucleotides: TGTGCCAGCAGTGAATTCTCCACCAGAAGTACAGGGAAGATACAAGAGACCCAGTACTTC. Its protein is CASSEFSTRSTGKIQETQYF. Supplemented by reference TRBV25-1 and TRBJ2-5, the full variable domain reads EADIYQTPRYLVIGTGKKITLECSQTMGHDKMYWYQQDPGMELHLIHYSYGVNSTEKGDLSSESTVSRIRTEHFPLTLESARPSHTSQYLCASSEFSTRSTGKIQETQYFGPGTRLLVL.

This clone was observed at least ten times. The chain couples TRBV9 to TRBJ1-2; D call uncertain. CDR1 and CDR2 from the germline V gene are SGDLS and YYNGEE. The CDR3 extends over 14 amino acids. V gave up 6 bases and J gave up 7 bases, with 19 bases separating them. The CDR3 DNA reads as TGTGCCAGCACCGTCGGGGTCGGGGATAGTGGCTACACCTTC. Translating gives CASTVGVGDSGYTF.

A single count supports this clone. The rearrangement uses TRBV5-4 and TRBJ2-1; D not certain. From germline, CDR1 is SGHNT and CDR2 YYREEE (reference sequence). The CDR3 runs 14 residues. Trimming stripped 3 bases from V and 4 bases from J, with 11 bases between. CDR3 in amino acids: CASSSEVGYNEQFF. As DNA, the CDR3 is TGTGCCAGCAGCTCCGAGGTGGGTTACAATGAGCAGTTCTTC.

This clone was found many times. The chain recombines TRBV20-1 with TRBJ2-5; possibly TRBD2 for D (6 bases). V lost 4 bases to trimming and J lost 5 bases, with 14 bases between them. The CDR3 consists of 13 residues. Germline V gene data show CDR1 as DFQATT and CDR2 as SNEGSKA (reference sequence). The CDR3 nucleotides are TGCAGTGCTACTGACTCAGGAGGGGAGACCCAGTACTTC. Translating gives CSATDSGGETQYF.

This clone was seen many times. The J gene is TRBJ1-1, the V gene TRBV4-2; 11 bases agree with TRBD1. The germline CDR1 and CDR2 sequences are LGHNA and YNFKEQ. The J segment lost 4 bases and the V segment lost 4 bases, leaving 8 bases of the junction unmatched. The CDR3 sequence is 16 residues long. CDR3 in DNA: TGTGCCAGCAGCCCCCAGGGGGACAGGGGGGGCACTGAAGCTTTCTTT. Its protein is CASSPQGDRGGTEAFF.

Points on this clone: This may stem from a read error, because a much larger clone lies one nucleotide away. Other DNA sequences in this sample translate to the same CDR3. This rearrangement joins TRBV7-9 to TRBJ2-5, with D unresolved. Germline CDR1 reads SEHNR; CDR2 reads FQNEAQ (reference sequence). This CDR3 contains 12 residues. Trimming removed 5 bases from V and 1 base from J, with 5 bases in between. The CDR3 here is CASSRTQETQYF. CDR3 coding DNA: TGTGCCAGCAGCAGGACCCAAGAGACCCAGTACTTC.